These 22 T cell receptor beta chains share one sample of origin, sequenced in a study of beta chain features in type 1 diabetes. Sequenced material consisted of expressed TCRB transcripts (all of the isolated RNA was reverse transcribed). This table comes from immunoSEQ multiplex PCR, and its TCRdb copy is limited to in-frame clones, with some not included. The sample has just over 150,000 clones, roughly 11% seen once. The sequenced sample consisted of central memory CD4+ T cells from blood. These TCRs come from a man aged 18 to 30 in good health.

A few counts support this clone. The V call is TRBV11-3, the J call TRBJ1-2; no clear D. Trimming removed 1 base from V and 5 bases from J, with 14 bases in between. The CDR3 has 15 amino acids. Germline V lookup: CDR1 SGHNT, CDR2 YENEEA. The CDR3 sequence is CASSLGNGEDYGYTF. The CDR3, as DNA: TGTGCCAGCAGCTTAGGCAACGGAGAGGATTATGGCTACACCTTC.

This clone was observed a handful of times. The J gene is TRBJ1-1, the V gene TRBV6-1, with 7 bases aligning to TRBD1. The CDR3 has 16 residues. CDR1 MNHNS and CDR2 SASEGT come from the germline V gene. The ends lost 2 bases at V and 0 bases at J; junction bases unmatched: 6. The CDR3 DNA follows: TGTGCCAGCAGTGAAAGGACAGGACATATGAACACTGAAGCTTTCTTT. It is translated as CASSERTGHMNTEAFF.

The chain uses TRBV30 and TRBJ2-2; the D is unclear. The germline V gene has CDR1 GTSNPN and CDR2 SVGIG (reference sequence). The CDR3 has 13 residues. The V end was cut by 5 bases, the J end by 2 bases, with 9 bases between. The CDR3 protein is CAWERPNTGELFF. CDR3 DNA: TGTGCCTGGGAAAGGCCCAACACCGGGGAGCTGTTTTTT.

A note on this clone: Just one base apart from a much larger clone, this may be a read error. The J gene is TRBJ2-2, the V gene TRBV10-3; the match to TRBD2 covers 12 bases. The germline gives CDR1 ENHRY, CDR2 SYGVKD. V gave up 6 bases and J gave up 5 bases; unmatched junction bases: 7. CDR3 length equals 16 residues. In DNA form, the CDR3 reads TGTGCCATCAGAGCGACTAGCGGGAGAGGTACCGGGGAGCTGTTTTTT. Translating gives CAIRATSGRGTGELFF.

This sequence joins TRBV28 and TRBJ2-3; 12 nucleotides line up with TRBD2. Losses at the gene ends were 8 bases for V and 6 bases for J; bases not matched to a gene: 24. The germline V gene encodes CDR1 MDHEN and CDR2 SYDVKM. The CDR3 spans 20 residues. This CDR3 reads CASRGFGTSGYFGWADTQYF. The CDR3 bases are TGTGCCAGCCGCGGGTTCGGGACTAGCGGGTACTTTGGGTGGGCTGATACGCAGTATTTT.

This clone occurred a few times. The chain couples TRBV2 to TRBJ2-1; D not certain. Per germline, CDR1 SNHLY and CDR2 FYNNEI. CDR3 size: 13 residues. Trimming left V 8 bases short and J 1 base short, with 9 bases between. This CDR3 reads CASSLTSYNEQFF. CDR3 in DNA: TGTGCCAGCTCGTTGACATCCTACAATGAGCAGTTCTTC.

The V gene is TRBV18, the J gene TRBJ2-5; 7 bases fit TRBD2. The CDR3 extends over 14 amino acids. V trimming: 6 bases; J trimming: 1 base; junction bases outside the gene matches: 5. CDR1 is KGHSH and CDR2 is LQKENI in the germline V gene. The CDR3 DNA follows: TGTGCCAGCTCCCCAAGGACTAGCCAAGAGACCCAGTACTTC. Amino acids: CASSPRTSQETQYF.

This clone was picked up a small number of times. The chain uses TRBV15 and TRBJ2-5, with unresolved D. The CDR3 has 14 amino acids. The germline V gene encodes CDR1 LNHNV and CDR2 YYDKDF (reference sequence). V was cut by 1 base and J by 4 bases, with 10 bases left in between. The CDR3 region is CATSRGRTAETQYF. The CDR3, as DNA: TGTGCCACCAGCAGAGGCCGTACGGCAGAGACCCAGTACTTC. Drawing the rest from reference TRBV15 and TRBJ2-5, the complete variable domain is DAMVIQNPRYQVTQFGKPVTLSCSQTLNHNVMYWYQQKSSQAPKLLFHYYDKDFNNEADTPDNFQSRRPNTSFCFLDIRSPGLGDTAMYLCATSRGRTAETQYFGPGTRLLVL.

This clone was counted between two and nine times. The chain links TRBV25-1 to TRBJ2-5, with TRBD1 matching over 10 bases. Trimming took 6 bases from V and 5 from J; bases not matched to a gene: 9. The CDR3 is made up of 15 amino acids. Germline V gene sequence: CDR1 MGHDK, CDR2 SYGVNS. CDR3 nucleotides: TGTGCCAGCAGGGCGACAGGGGGCTTAGAGGAGACCCAGTACTTC. Its translation is CASRATGGLEETQYF.

The sample holds a few counts of this clone. The rearrangement uses TRBV4-1 and TRBJ1-2, with 8 bases fitting TRBD1. This CDR3 region has 15 residues. The V gene's germline CDR1 is MGHRA and CDR2 YSYEKL. V was pared by 2 bases and J by 4 bases, with 6 bases of the junction left unmatched. CDR3 in amino acids: CASSQLTGTGYGYTF. The CDR3 nucleotides are TGCGCCAGCAGCCAATTAACCGGGACAGGCTATGGCTACACCTTC.

The chain has TRBV9 and TRBJ2-7; D is possibly TRBD1 (6 bases). The CDR3 sequence is 15 residues long. Germline loops: CDR1 SGDLS, CDR2 YYNGEE. V dropped 4 bases and J dropped 3 bases, with 17 bases sitting between them. The CDR3 reads CASSSQAGGGYEQYF. The CDR3 coding sequence is TGTGCCAGCAGCTCCCAAGCTGGGGGCGGCTACGAGCAGTACTTC.

J is TRBJ2-5 and V is TRBV2; 14 bases map to TRBD2. Germline CDR1 reads SNHLY; CDR2 reads FYNNEI. This CDR3 has 17 residues. V shed 5 bases, J shed 5 bases, and the junction held 10 bases outside the gene matches. Written as DNA, the CDR3 is TGTGCCAGCAGTCCTAGACTAGCGGGAGGGCTTTTGGAGACCCAGTACTTC. It yields the protein CASSPRLAGGLLETQYF.

There are a few counts of this clone. The chain is built from TRBV9 and TRBJ1-1, with TRBD1 matching 7 bases. The CDR3 runs 15 residues. After removal of 4 bases from V and 5 bases from J, the junction contained 11 bases not matched to a gene. Germline lookup yields CDR1 SGDLS and CDR2 YYNGEE. CDR3 DNA sequence: TGTGCCAGCAGCCCCCTGGACAGGCCCGGGACTGAAGCTTTCTTT. As protein: CASSPLDRPGTEAFF.

CDR3 nucleotides: TGTGCCAGCAGCCTAAGGAGGGGCCGCACAGATACGCAGTATTTT. Protein product: CASSLRRGRTDTQYF. The J gene is TRBJ2-3, the V gene TRBV5-8; weak D call: TRBD2 (6 bases). The germline CDR1 and CDR2 sequences are SGHTS and YDEGEE. The CDR3 length is 15 residues. Between the trimmed V and J ends, which lost 4 bases and 1 base, there was a span of 13 bases. The whole variable domain, filled in from reference TRBV5-8 and TRBJ2-3, reads EAGVTQSPTHLIKTRGQQATLRCSPISGHTSVYWYQQALGLGLQFLLWYDEGEERNRGNFPPRFSGRQFPNYSSELNVNALELEDSALYLCASSLRRGRTDTQYFGPGTRLTVL.

The gene calls are TRBV6-5 and TRBJ2-7; 12 nucleotides match TRBD1. The CDR3 sequence is 15 residues long. Germline V gene lookup returns CDR1 MNHEY and CDR2 SVGAGI. V dropped 0 bases and J dropped 5; count of bases not matched to a gene: 2. In DNA, the CDR3 is TGTGCCAGCAGTTACTCGGGGACAGGGGGCCACGAGCAGTACTTC. Translating gives CASSYSGTGGHEQYF.

This clone was seen a few times. CDR3 sequence: CASSETGGPGQPQHF. Here the CDR3 DNA reads TGTGCCAGCAGCGAGACCGGGGGGCCTGGACAGCCCCAGCATTTT. The chain is built from TRBV7-8 and TRBJ1-5; maybe TRBD1 (6 bases). The CDR3 runs to 15 residues. V lost 5 bases and J 7 bases, leaving 18 bases between the germline ends. CDR1 and CDR2 (germline): SGHVS, FQNEAQ.

The V and J genes are TRBV4-2 and TRBJ2-3; 11 nucleotides align to TRBD1. The ends lost 4 bases at V and 5 bases at J; junction bases unmatched: 8. Germline CDR1 and CDR2: LGHNA and YNFKEQ. This CDR3 has 16 residues. Here the CDR3 DNA reads TGTGCCAGCAGCCTCGGACAGGGGGCCACGAGAGATACGCAGTATTTT. The encoded protein is CASSLGQGATRDTQYF.

V gene TRBV5-1 combines with J gene TRBJ2-7, with 7 nucleotides matching TRBD1. Germline assignment: CDR1 SGHRS and CDR2 YFSETQ. The CDR3 has 15 amino acids. V shed 0 bases, J shed 0 bases, and the junction held 3 bases outside the gene matches. The CDR3 region is CASSLGRTGSYEQYF. CDR3 nucleotide sequence: TGCGCCAGCAGCTTGGGGAGGACAGGCTCCTACGAGCAGTACTTC. The variable domain in full, completed from reference TRBV5-1 and TRBJ2-7, reads KAGVTQTPRYLIKTRGQQVTLSCSPISGHRSVSWYQQTPGQGLQFLFEYFSETQRNKGNFPGRFSGRQFSNSRSEMNVSTLELGDSALYLCASSLGRTGSYEQYFGPGTRLTVT.

This clone was observed a few times. The CDR3 coding sequence is TGTGCCAGCAGCGGTATCAGGAAAGCTGGAAACACCATATATTTT. Translation gives CASSGIRKAGNTIYF. This chain links TRBV9 with TRBJ1-3, with D unresolved. The CDR3 is 15 residues long. Per the germline V gene, CDR1 is SGDLS and CDR2 is YYNGEE. V lost 3 bases to trimming and J lost 2 bases, with 12 bases between them.

In this sample, this clone turned up a few times. The chain has TRBV5-1 and TRBJ1-2; D possibly corresponds to TRBD1 (6 bases). CDR3 length: 14 residues. CDR1 SGHRS and CDR2 YFSETQ come from the germline V gene. Trimming cost V 5 bases and J 4 bases, with 15 bases left between them. CDR3 sequence: CASRSKQGAYGYTF. DNA of the CDR3: TGCGCCAGCAGAAGCAAACAGGGTGCCTATGGCTACACCTTC.

This clone has only a few counts. V and J are TRBV7-2 and TRBJ2-3; 9 positions match TRBD2. This CDR3 comprises 16 residues. Germline V gene lookup returns CDR1 SGHTA and CDR2 FQGNSA. V gave up 4 bases and J gave up 2 bases; unmatched junction bases: 7. CDR3 sequence reads: CASSSPAGGLTDTQYF. The DNA for the CDR3 is TGTGCCAGCAGCTCCCCAGCGGGGGGTCTCACAGATACGCAGTATTTT.

Concerning this clone itself: Since a far larger clone is one base different, this is likely a read error. The final CDR3 position lacks the conserved phenylalanine or tryptophan, pointing to a likely read error. CDR3: CASSATTMGGYTS. CDR3 nucleotide sequence: TGTGCCAGCAGTGCCACAACGATGGGTGGCTACACCTCC. This chain joins TRBV6-4 and TRBJ1-2; D gene uncertain. This CDR3 comprises 13 residues. V lost 4 bases and J lost 7, with 13 bases in between. Germline V lookup: CDR1 MRHNA, CDR2 SNTAGT.